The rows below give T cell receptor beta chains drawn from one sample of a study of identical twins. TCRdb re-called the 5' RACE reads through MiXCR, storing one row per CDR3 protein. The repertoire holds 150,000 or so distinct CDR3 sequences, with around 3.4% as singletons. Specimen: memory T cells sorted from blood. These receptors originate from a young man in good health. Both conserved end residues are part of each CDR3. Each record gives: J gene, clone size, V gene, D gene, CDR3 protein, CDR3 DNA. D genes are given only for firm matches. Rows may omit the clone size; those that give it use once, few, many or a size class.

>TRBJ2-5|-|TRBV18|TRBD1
CASSPVRGRETQYF
TGTGCCAGCTCACCCGTCAGGGGGAGAGAGACCCAGTACTTC
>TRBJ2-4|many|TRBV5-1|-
CASSLGHSSKNIQYF
TGCGCCAGCAGCTTAGGACACTCTAGCAAAAACATTCAGTACTTC
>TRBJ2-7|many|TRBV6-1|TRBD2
CATNSRGLAGVYEQYF
TGTGCCACCAACTCTCGCGGGCTAGCGGGAGTATACGAGCAGTACTTC
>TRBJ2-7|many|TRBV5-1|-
CASSLGQASYEQYF
TGCGCCAGCAGCTTGGGACAGGCCAGCTACGAGCAGTACTTC
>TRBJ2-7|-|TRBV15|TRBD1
CATSRTGTGLVEQYF
TGTGCCACCAGCAGAACCGGGACAGGGCTCGTCGAGCAGTACTTC
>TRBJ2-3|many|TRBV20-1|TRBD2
CSARAGTSGTYSTDTQYF
TGCAGTGCTAGAGCCGGGACTAGCGGGACCTATAGCACAGATACGCAGTATTTT
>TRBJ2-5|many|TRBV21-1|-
CASSNWCRSQETQYF
TGTGCCAGCAGCAATTGGTGCAGGTCTCAAGAGACCCAGTACTTC
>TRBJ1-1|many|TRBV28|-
CASSFQQGIIEAFF
TGTGCCAGCAGTTTTCAACAGGGTATCATCGAAGCTTTCTTT
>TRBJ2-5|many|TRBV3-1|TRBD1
CASSRPTGEETQYF
TGTGCCAGCAGCCGCCCGACAGGGGAAGAGACCCAGTACTTC
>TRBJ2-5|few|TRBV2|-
CASRGGVRRETQYF
TGTGCCAGCAGGGGGGGAGTGCGACGAGAGACCCAGTACTTC
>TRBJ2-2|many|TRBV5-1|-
CASRTVTANTGELFF
TGCGCCAGCAGAACGGTGACAGCGAACACCGGGGAGCTGTTTTTT
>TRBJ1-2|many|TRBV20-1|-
CSARDFSRQYGYTF
TGCAGTGCTAGAGATTTTAGCAGGCAATATGGCTACACCTTC
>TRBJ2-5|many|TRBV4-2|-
CASSPGHRRGQETQYF
TGTGCCAGCAGCCCTGGGCACCGGAGGGGTCAAGAGACCCAGTACTTC
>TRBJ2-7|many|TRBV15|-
CATSRGGTASYEQYF
TGTGCCACCAGCAGAGGTGGGACCGCCTCCTACGAGCAGTACTTC
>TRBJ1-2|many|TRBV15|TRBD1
CATTPGQGHGYTF
TGTGCCACCACCCCGGGACAGGGACATGGCTACACCTTC
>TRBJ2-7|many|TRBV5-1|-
CASSLIGRIASYEQYF
TGCGCCAGCAGCTTGATCGGGCGGATTGCCTCCTACGAGCAGTACTTC
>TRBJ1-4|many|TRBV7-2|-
CASSLTYNEKLFF
TGTGCCAGCAGCTTAACTTATAATGAAAAACTGTTTTTT
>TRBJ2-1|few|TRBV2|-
CASSLENPLGNEQFF
TGTGCCAGCAGTTTGGAGAACCCCCTGGGGAATGAGCAGTTCTTC
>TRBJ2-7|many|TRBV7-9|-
CASSRMGSSYEQYF
TGTGCCAGCAGTCGAATGGGGAGCTCCTACGAGCAGTACTTC